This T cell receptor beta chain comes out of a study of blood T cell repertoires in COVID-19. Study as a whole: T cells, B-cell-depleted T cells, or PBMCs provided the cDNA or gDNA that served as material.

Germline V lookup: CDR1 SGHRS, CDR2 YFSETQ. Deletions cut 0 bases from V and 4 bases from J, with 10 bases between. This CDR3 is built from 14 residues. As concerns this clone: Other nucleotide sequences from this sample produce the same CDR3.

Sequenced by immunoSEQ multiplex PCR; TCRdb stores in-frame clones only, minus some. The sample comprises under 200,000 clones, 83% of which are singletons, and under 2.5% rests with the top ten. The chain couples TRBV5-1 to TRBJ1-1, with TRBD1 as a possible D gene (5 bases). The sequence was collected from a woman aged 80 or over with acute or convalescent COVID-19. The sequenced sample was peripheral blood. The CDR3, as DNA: TGCGCCAGCAGCTTGGTCAGCGGGGGCACTGAAGCTTTCTTT. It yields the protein CASSLVSGGTEAFF.